This T cell receptor beta chain came from a study of cytomegalovirus exposure and HLA in healthy donors (dated by TCRdb to 2015 to 2018). For the wider study: A later analysis indicated that the 120 validation repertoires were generated on the platform also employed for the 600 to 750 repertoires of the first cohort. A separate validation cohort of roughly 120 different subjects was used in addition to the roughly 620-subject first cohort. The study aimed to test whether signatures of past pathogen exposure could be identified by cataloging public T cell receptors. The study combined high-throughput TCR immunosequencing, statistical association of individual TCRs with disease status, and machine learning to predict cytomegalovirus infection status.

Separate from the approximately 730-subject first cohort, the validation cohort of roughly 120 subjects was the group to which the donors belonged. Library method: the immunoSEQ multiplex PCR assay. The paper's data handling went like this. A statistical classification framework was built to diagnose cytomegalovirus status from the catalog of TCR beta chain sequences. TCRdb took this table from immuneACCESS and kept in-frame rearrangements with V and J called. Such tables lack part of the clones; where checked against another copy, unresolved V genes explain under half of the gap, and the rest is unexplained. V and J calls and clone size are copied from that table; D and trimming were computed from the DNA. The sample profile shows about 160,000 clones; roughly 90% of them were found once. The leading ten clones occupy 4.5% to 7% of the sample. The germline V gene (reference sequence) provides CDR1 MNHEY and CDR2 SMNVEV. Measured from the cysteine to the phenylalanine, the CDR3 is 13 residues long. CDR3 DNA is the only sequence kept; it has 39 bases, read in frame from the first base. Trimming costs V 5 bases and J 4 bases, and their ends lie 11 bases apart.

Notes on this clone: Its antigen target is currently unknown. There are no base qualities to consult, and no much larger clone falls within one base.

Broad study findings and their caveats: Cytomegalovirus status was reported to be diagnosed by the classifier with high specificity and sensitivity in both the original and validation cohorts. While some public TCRs were present in many individuals, most TCR sequences turned up only very rarely across donors. It was suggested by the authors that the approach could potentially be generalized to other disease states and immunological phenotypes. A later analysis had no HLA typing for the validation cohort, so co-occurrence there was scored across all 110 or so repertoires. In vitro tests confirmed that a few of the cytomegalovirus-associated TCR beta chains recognize cytomegalovirus antigens. The study listed approximately 150 TCR beta chains as associated with cytomegalovirus. Of the cluster scores, roughly 95% were above 0 in a later analysis, which found that TCRs clustered in the first cohort also tended to co-occur in the 120 validation repertoires.

Sequences were obtained from PBMCs. The sequence joins TRBV27 to TRBJ1-2, with no reliable assignment of the D segment. The receptor's source is a woman aged 25 to 39 in good health and CMV-seronegative. The CDR3: CASSPSTFYGYTF. The nucleotide sequence is TGTGCCAGCAGTCCCTCGACCTTCTATGGCTACACCTTC.